This T cell receptor beta chain was recorded in a study of cytomegalovirus exposure and HLA in healthy donors. The study's findings and limits: Cytomegalovirus status was reportedly diagnosed by the classifier with high sensitivity and specificity.

PCR used 60 Vbeta primers and 13 Jbeta primers. Only in-frame clones appear in the TCRdb table, and some are missing; sequencing was by immunoSEQ multiplex PCR. The top ten hold roughly 0.82% of the sample, which has approximately 160,000 clones, over 65% seen once. V was pared by 0 bases and J by 5 bases, with 19 bases between. This CDR3 has 17 residues. CDR1 and CDR2 from the germline V gene are SGHKS and YYEKEE (reference sequence). With respect to this clone: Its antigen is currently unknown.

Material: PBMCs. The V gene is TRBV5-5, the J gene TRBJ2-3, with a possible D match to TRBD1 (5 bases). This TCR came from a female donor in good health and CMV-seronegative. In nucleotides, the CDR3 is TGTGCCAGCAGCTTGGCTGTGAGTGGGGCCTTAGGAGATACGCAGTATTTT. The encoded protein is CASSLAVSGALGDTQYF.